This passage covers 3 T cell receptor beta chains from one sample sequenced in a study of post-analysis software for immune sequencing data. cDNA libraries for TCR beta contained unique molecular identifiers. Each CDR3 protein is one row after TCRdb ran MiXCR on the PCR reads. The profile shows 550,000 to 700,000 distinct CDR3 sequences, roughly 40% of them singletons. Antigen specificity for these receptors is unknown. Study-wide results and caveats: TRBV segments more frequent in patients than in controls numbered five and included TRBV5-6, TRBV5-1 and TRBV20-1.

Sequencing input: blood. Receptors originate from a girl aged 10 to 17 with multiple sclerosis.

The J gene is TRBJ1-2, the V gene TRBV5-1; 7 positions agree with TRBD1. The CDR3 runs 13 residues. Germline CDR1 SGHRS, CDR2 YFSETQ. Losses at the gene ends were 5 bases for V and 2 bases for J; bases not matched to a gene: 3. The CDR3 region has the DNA TGCGCCAGCAGAATGACAGGGAACTATGGCTACACCTTC. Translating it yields CASRMTGNYGYTF.

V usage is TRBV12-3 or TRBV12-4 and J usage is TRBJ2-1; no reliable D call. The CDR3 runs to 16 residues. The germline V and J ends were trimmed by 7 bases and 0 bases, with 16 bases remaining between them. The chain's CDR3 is CASNPSGRSSYNEQFF. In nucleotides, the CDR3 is TGTGCCAGCAACCCTTCCGGGCGGAGCTCCTACAATGAGCAGTTCTTC.

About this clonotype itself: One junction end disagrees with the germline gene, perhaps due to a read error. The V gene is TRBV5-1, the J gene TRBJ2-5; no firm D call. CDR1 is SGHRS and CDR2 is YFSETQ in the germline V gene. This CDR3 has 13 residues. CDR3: CASRGTAEETQHF. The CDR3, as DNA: TGCGCCAGCAGGGGAACAGCCGAAGAGACCCAGCACTTC.